Listed below are T cell receptor beta chains from one sample, sequenced in a study of long-term antiretroviral therapy in people with HIV. Clones were read by immunoSEQ multiplex PCR, and TCRdb kept only the in-frame ones, dropping some. The sample holds around 30,000 clones, 95% seen once. Source: unsorted PBMCs, taken 5.3 years after starting antiretroviral therapy. The receptors shown here come from a man aged 25 to 40 with HIV. Each CDR3 is given with its conserved first and last residue. Fields, in order: D gene, J gene, clone size, V gene, CDR3 protein, CDR3 DNA. The D gene is left open where the match is weak. Not all rows give a size; the values are once, few, many and, for expanded clones, a class.

D: NA
J: TRBJ2-7
size: NA
V: TRBV5-4
CDR3: CASSLGQVSYEQYF
DNA: TGTGCCAGCAGCTTAGGTCAGGTCTCCTACGAGCAGTACTTC

D: NA
J: TRBJ1-1
size: NA
V: TRBV7-3
CDR3: CASSQDRNTEAFF
DNA: TGTGCCAGCAGCCAGGACAGGAACACTGAAGCTTTCTTT

D: TRBD1
J: TRBJ2-7
size: NA
V: TRBV4-3
CDR3: CASSLGTGNSYEQYF
DNA: TGCGCCAGCAGCCTCGGGACAGGGAACTCCTACGAGCAGTACTTC

D: NA
J: TRBJ2-2
size: NA
V: TRBV18
CDR3: CASSPIPGELFF
DNA: TGTGCCAGCTCACCAATCCCCGGGGAGCTGTTTTTT

D: TRBD1
J: TRBJ2-7
size: NA
V: TRBV19
CDR3: CASSIAGQGAYEQYF
DNA: TGTGCCAGTAGTATCGCGGGACAGGGGGCCTACGAGCAGTACTTC

D: NA
J: TRBJ1-6
size: NA
V: TRBV4-1
CDR3: CASSSRGSSYNSPLHF
DNA: TGCGCCAGCAGCTCTAGGGGCAGCTCCTATAATTCACCCCTCCACTTT

D: NA
J: TRBJ2-1
size: NA
V: TRBV5-5
CDR3: CASSLNEGGIVNEQFF
DNA: TGTGCCAGCAGCTTGAACGAAGGGGGGATCGTCAATGAGCAGTTCTTC

D: NA
J: TRBJ1-3
size: NA
V: TRBV28
CDR3: CASSSSDSSGNTIYF
DNA: TGTGCCAGCAGTTCCTCGGACAGCTCTGGAAACACCATATATTTT

D: NA
J: TRBJ2-3
size: NA
V: TRBV27
CDR3: CASGRDTQYF
DNA: TGTGCCAGCGGTCGGGATACGCAGTATTTT

D: NA
J: TRBJ2-3
size: NA
V: TRBV10-3
CDR3: CAITDRGGTDTQYF
DNA: TGTGCCATCACAGATCGAGGCGGCACAGATACGCAGTATTTT

D: NA
J: TRBJ1-2
size: NA
V: TRBV7-9
CDR3: CASSKAQDSWYGYTF
DNA: TGTGCCAGCAGTAAGGCGCAAGACAGTTGGTATGGCTACACCTTC

D: NA
J: TRBJ2-3
size: NA
V: TRBV5-4
CDR3: CASSLGGGTDTQYF
DNA: TGTGCCAGCAGCTTGGGCGGGGGCACAGATACGCAGTATTTT

D: TRBD2
J: TRBJ2-2
size: NA
V: TRBV13
CDR3: CASSPAGLAGGPRPYKVGELFF
DNA: TGTGCCAGCAGCCCAGCGGGACTAGCGGGAGGGCCGCGCCCCTATAAGGTCGGGGAGCTGTTTTTT

D: NA
J: TRBJ2-7
size: NA
V: TRBV10-2
CDR3: CASSFEGRSSYEQYF
DNA: TGCGCCAGCAGTTTTGAAGGCAGGTCCTCCTACGAGCAGTACTTC

D: TRBD1
J: TRBJ1-1
size: NA
V: TRBV29-1
CDR3: CSVEDHGTGGPPFEAFF
DNA: TGCAGCGTTGAAGATCACGGGACAGGGGGGCCCCCTTTTGAAGCTTTCTTT

D: NA
J: TRBJ2-7
size: NA
V: TRBV27
CDR3: CASSLTRGYEQYF
DNA: TGTGCCAGCAGTTTAACCCGGGGATACGAGCAGTACTTC

D: NA
J: TRBJ2-7
size: NA
V: TRBV5-5
CDR3: CASSPGLYYEQYF
DNA: TGTGCCAGCAGCCCGGGACTTTACTACGAGCAGTACTTC

D: TRBD1
J: TRBJ2-2
size: NA
V: TRBV4-3
CDR3: CASSRDRGTGELFF
DNA: TGCGCCAGCAGCCGGGACAGGGGAACCGGGGAGCTGTTTTTT

D: TRBD1
J: TRBJ2-7
size: NA
V: TRBV6-5
CDR3: CASSYSPGQSYEQYF
DNA: TGTGCCAGCAGTTACTCGCCGGGACAGTCCTACGAGCAGTACTTC

D: TRBD2
J: TRBJ2-5
size: NA
V: TRBV9
CDR3: CASSHSGSLETQYF
DNA: TGTGCCAGCAGCCATAGCGGGAGTTTGGAGACCCAGTACTTC

D: TRBD2
J: TRBJ2-1
size: NA
V: TRBV5-1
CDR3: CASSSDGTSGNNEQFF
DNA: TGCGCCAGCAGCTCCGACGGGACTAGCGGCAACAATGAGCAGTTCTTC

D: TRBD2
J: TRBJ2-2
size: NA
V: TRBV7-2
CDR3: CASSFGGSGRRDTGELFF
DNA: TGTGCCAGCAGCTTCGGTGGTAGCGGGAGGAGGGACACCGGGGAGCTGTTTTTT

D: TRBD2
J: TRBJ2-1
size: NA
V: TRBV30
CDR3: CAWSVLAGEEQFF
DNA: TGTGCCTGGAGTGTACTAGCGGGAGAAGAGCAGTTCTTC

D: NA
J: TRBJ1-4
size: NA
V: TRBV6-1
CDR3: CASSEYSGINEKLFF
DNA: TGTGCCAGCAGTGAATACTCTGGCATAAATGAAAAACTGTTTTTT

D: NA
J: TRBJ2-2
size: once
V: TRBV5-3
CDR3: CARSLWTRLMNTGELFF
DNA: TGTGCCAGAAGCTTGTGGACTCGACTAATGAACACCGGGGAGCTGTTTTTT

D: TRBD1
J: TRBJ2-7
size: NA
V: TRBV27
CDR3: CASSRPGTASSEQYF
DNA: TGTGCCAGCAGTCGACCCGGGACAGCGTCGTCCGAGCAGTACTTC